A selection of T cell receptor beta chains follows, all from one sample in a study of regulatory T cells in long-lasting Graves disease. TCRdb re-called the multiplex PCR reads through MiXCR, storing one row per CDR3 protein. In the table there are 350,000 to 550,000 distinct CDR3 sequences, about 15% of which are singletons. This sample also appeared in a second study, on T cells in Graves' hyperthyroidism and ophthalmopathy.

The input for sequencing was peripheral blood mononuclear cells (PBMCs), taken at new diagnosis, from a patient treated with antithyroid drugs. The receptor source for this set is a woman aged 30 to 39 with Graves disease. Each CDR3 is given with its conserved first and last residue. Each record gives: V gene, D gene, J gene, clone size, CDR3 protein, CDR3 DNA. The D gene is left open where the match is weak. Expanded clones are given a class, and other clones once, few, many or no size at all.

V gene: TRBV30
D gene: NA
J gene: TRBJ2-7
clone size: many
CDR3 protein: CAWSGFPGKGEQYF
CDR3 DNA: TGTGCCTGGAGTGGGTTCCCAGGGAAGGGGGAGCAGTACTTC

V gene: TRBV20-1
D gene: TRBD1
J gene: TRBJ1-5
clone size: NA
CDR3 protein: CSARDRNRGYNQPQHF
CDR3 DNA: TGCAGTGCTAGAGATAGGAACAGGGGTTACAATCAGCCCCAGCATTTT

V gene: TRBV20-1
D gene: NA
J gene: TRBJ2-1
clone size: many
CDR3 protein: CSARDLPGWARYEQFF
CDR3 DNA: TGCAGTGCTAGAGATCTCCCAGGGTGGGCTAGATATGAGCAGTTCTTC

V gene: TRBV28
D gene: NA
J gene: TRBJ1-2
clone size: many
CDR3 protein: CASTHGGANYGYTF
CDR3 DNA: TGTGCCAGCACCCACGGGGGCGCTAACTATGGCTACACCTTC

V gene: TRBV27
D gene: TRBD1
J gene: TRBJ2-1
clone size: NA
CDR3 protein: CASSPRTGAIIQFF
CDR3 DNA: TGTGCCAGCAGTCCGCGGACAGGGGCCATTATACAGTTCTTC

V gene: TRBV10-3
D gene: TRBD2
J gene: TRBJ2-7
clone size: NA
CDR3 protein: CAISEGGLAGNYEQYF
CDR3 DNA: TGTGCCATCAGTGAAGGGGGACTAGCGGGGAACTACGAGCAGTACTTC

V gene: TRBV10-2
D gene: TRBD1
J gene: TRBJ1-3
clone size: few
CDR3 protein: CASRGTATSGNTIYF
CDR3 DNA: TGCGCCAGCAGGGGGACAGCCACCTCTGGAAACACCATATATTTT

V gene: TRBV20-1
D gene: NA
J gene: TRBJ1-2
clone size: few
CDR3 protein: CSASGSPVHNYGYTF
CDR3 DNA: TGCAGTGCTAGCGGGAGCCCAGTTCATAACTATGGCTACACCTTC

V gene: TRBV10-3
D gene: TRBD1
J gene: TRBJ2-7
clone size: once
CDR3 protein: CAISETGQGSYEQYF
CDR3 DNA: TGTGCCATCAGTGAGACAGGACAGGGGAGCTACGAGCAGTACTTC

V gene: TRBV29-1
D gene: NA
J gene: TRBJ1-3
clone size: NA
CDR3 protein: CSVRTGGNTIYF
CDR3 DNA: TGCAGCGTTCGGACCGGCGGAAACACCATATATTTT